The 32 T cell receptor beta chains below all came from one sample that was sequenced in a study of shared clonotypes between healthy human individuals. Naive CD8 cells, CD45RO-negative and positively selected for CCR7, excluded terminally differentiated effector memory CD45RA+ cells. The protocol was immunoSEQ multiplex PCR, while the TCRdb copy is restricted to in-frame clones and leaves out a portion. The sample holds about 2.1 million clones, approximately 92% seen once. The sample consisted of naive CD8+ T cells from PBMCs. These receptors originate from a man between 18 and 29 years old in good health. Some clones in this sample may be carry-over from other donors' samples.

The V and J genes are TRBV7-8 and TRBJ1-2; 7 bases match TRBD1. Germline CDR1 is SGHVS and CDR2 is FQNEAQ. Trimming removed 4 bases from V and 6 bases from J; junction bases left unmatched: 14. This CDR3 comprises 16 residues. This CDR3 is CASSSFHRGWENGYTF. As DNA, the CDR3 is TGTGCCAGCAGCTCCTTTCACAGGGGTTGGGAAAATGGCTACACCTTC.

The V call is TRBV15, the J call TRBJ2-7; 7 nucleotides match TRBD2. There are 14 residues in the CDR3. Germline loops: CDR1 LNHNV, CDR2 YYDKDF (reference sequence). V gave up 4 bases and J gave up 0 bases; unmatched junction bases: 3. DNA of the CDR3: TGTGCCACCAGCACTAGCGGACCCTCCTACGAGCAGTACTTC. Encoded protein: CATSTSGPSYEQYF. The variable domain in full, completed from reference TRBV15 and TRBJ2-7, reads DAMVIQNPRYQVTQFGKPVTLSCSQTLNHNVMYWYQQKSSQAPKLLFHYYDKDFNNEADTPDNFQSRRPNTSFCFLDIRSPGLGDTAMYLCATSTSGPSYEQYFGPGTRLTVT.

The J gene is TRBJ2-7, the V gene TRBV11-2; D gene uncertain. The ends were cut back, 3 bases at V and 2 bases at J, with 14 bases in the middle. Germline CDR1 reads SGHAT; CDR2 reads FQNNGV. The CDR3 loop spans 15 amino acids. CDR3 in amino acids: CASSFGAEAAYEQYF. The CDR3 DNA is TGTGCCAGCAGCTTTGGCGCCGAGGCCGCCTACGAGCAGTACTTC.

This clone was seen a single time. CDR3 sequence (DNA): TGCGCCAGCATTACCTTAAGGAATGAGCAGTTCTTC. Translation gives CASITLRNEQFF. The chain carries TRBV5-1 and TRBJ2-1, with D uncertain. The ends were cut back, 6 bases at V and 7 bases at J, with 11 bases in the middle. This CDR3 contains 12 residues. The germline gives CDR1 SGHRS, CDR2 YFSETQ.

The chain recombines TRBV30 with TRBJ1-2; the D is unclear. Looked up from germline, CDR1 is GTSNPN and CDR2 is SVGIG (reference sequence). V lost 4 bases, J lost 3 bases, and 6 bases lay in between. The CDR3 sequence is 11 residues long. CDR3 region: CAWMVDYGYTF. CDR3 DNA sequence: TGTGCCTGGATGGTGGACTATGGCTACACCTTC.

This chain joins TRBV7-2 and TRBJ2-5; TRBD1 matches at 7 bases. The V and J ends lost 5 bases and 3 bases, in that order; junction bases with no gene match: 9. The CDR3 is 15 residues long. The germline V gene encodes CDR1 SGHTA and CDR2 FQGNSA. The CDR3 is CASSPGTAGKETQYF. CDR3 nucleotide sequence: TGTGCCAGCAGCCCGGGGACAGCCGGGAAAGAGACCCAGTACTTC.

The gene calls are TRBV27 and TRBJ2-2, with a tentative D call TRBD2 (7 bases). The CDR3 covers 15 residues. CDR1 is MNHEY and CDR2 is SMNVEV in the germline V gene (reference sequence). V lost 5 bases, J lost 1 base, and 11 bases lay in between. CDR3: CASSLGGENTGELFF. The CDR3 bases are TGTGCCAGCAGTCTAGGGGGGGAGAACACCGGGGAGCTGTTTTTT.

The V call is TRBV6-5, the J call TRBJ2-1, with D perhaps being TRBD1 or TRBD2 (5 bases each). The CDR3 contains 12 residues. Trimming took off 8 bases at V and 9 bases at J, with 14 bases between the two ends. Germline V gives CDR1 MNHEY, CDR2 SVGAGI. The CDR3 bases are TGTGCCAGCGGGCCCGGGACCCTTGAGCAGTTCTTC. This sequence encodes CASGPGTLEQFF.

The chain joins TRBV5-4 to TRBJ2-1; tentatively, D is TRBD1 or TRBD2 (5 bases each). Germline-derived CDR1 and CDR2 are SGHNT and YYREEE (reference sequence). Trimming stripped 2 bases from V and 0 bases from J, with 9 bases between. This CDR3 region has 15 residues. The CDR3 protein is CASSLSGSSYNEQFF. The CDR3 region has the DNA TGTGCCAGCAGCTTATCAGGGAGCTCCTACAATGAGCAGTTCTTC. Combining the CDR3 with reference TRBV5-4 and TRBJ2-1 gives the whole variable domain ETGVTQSPTHLIKTRGQQVTLRCSSQSGHNTVSWYQQALGQGPQFIFQYYREEENGRGNFPPRFSGLQFPNYSSELNVNALELDDSALYLCASSLSGSSYNEQFFGPGTRLTVL.

The chain has TRBV9 and TRBJ2-1; D is undetermined. The V end was cut by 0 bases, the J end by 9 bases, with 13 bases between. Germline assignment: CDR1 SGDLS and CDR2 YYNGEE. The CDR3 covers 14 residues. The CDR3 coding sequence is TGTGCCAGCAGCGTAGAGGTCTTAGGGCCTGAGCAGTTCTTC. Amino acids: CASSVEVLGPEQFF.

The chain recombines TRBV11-2 with TRBJ2-5; no reliable D call. The CDR3 contains 12 residues. Trimming removed 8 bases from V and 2 bases from J, with 9 bases in between. In germline, CDR1 is SGHAT, CDR2 FQNNGV. The DNA for the CDR3 is TGTGCCAGCTCTAAATCTCAAGAGACCCAGTACTTC. This encodes CASSKSQETQYF.

The chain employs TRBV27 and TRBJ1-1; no firm D call. The CDR3 spans 14 residues. Between the trimmed V and J ends, which lost 6 bases and 4 bases, there was a span of 15 bases. CDR1 and CDR2 from the germline V gene are MNHEY and SMNVEV (reference sequence). Here the CDR3 reads CASSPRIGGTEAFF. The DNA for the CDR3 is TGTGCCAGCAGCCCTAGGATAGGCGGCACTGAAGCTTTCTTT.

The J gene is TRBJ2-7, the V gene TRBV28; tentatively, D is TRBD2 (7 bases). The CDR3 has 14 residues. The ends were cut back, 3 bases at V and 12 bases at J, with 21 bases in the middle. Germline CDR1 reads MDHEN; CDR2 reads SYDVKM. CDR3 nucleotide sequence: TGTGCCAGCAGTTTCAGAGGGGGGGACCGAGGAGGGTACTTC. It translates to CASSFRGGDRGGYF.

The chain couples TRBV19 to TRBJ1-1, with D unclear. The germline V and J ends were trimmed by 5 bases and 0 bases, with 16 bases remaining between them. The CDR3 has 16 amino acids. Per the germline V gene, CDR1 is LNHDA and CDR2 is SQIVND (reference sequence). The CDR3, as DNA: TGTGCCAGTAGTGCGTCCCCCCATGGTCTGAACACTGAAGCTTTCTTT. This sequence encodes CASSASPHGLNTEAFF.

The V and J genes are TRBV14 and TRBJ2-7; perhaps TRBD1 as D (7 bases). Germline CDR1 SGHDN, CDR2 FVKESK. V shed 1 base and J shed 3 bases, with 10 bases lying between them. This CDR3 region has 14 residues. In nucleotides, the CDR3 is TGTGCCAGCAGCCAAGCCAGGGGGGACTACGAGCAGTACTTC. Residues: CASSQARGDYEQYF.

About this clone: The same CDR3 arises from other DNA sequences in this sample as well. The rearrangement links TRBV9 to TRBJ2-3; no clear D gene. The CDR3 covers 13 residues. Germline lookup yields CDR1 SGDLS and CDR2 YYNGEE. Trimming stripped 1 base from V and 0 bases from J, with 3 bases between. Here the CDR3 reads CASSVTSTDTQYF. In nucleotides, the CDR3 is TGTGCCAGCAGCGTAACTAGCACAGATACGCAGTATTTT.

The chain joins TRBV7-9 to TRBJ2-7; TRBD2 agrees at 7 bases. The V gene's germline CDR1 is SEHNR and CDR2 FQNEAQ (reference sequence). V gave up 5 bases and J gave up 0 bases; unmatched junction bases: 16. This CDR3 has 18 amino acids. The CDR3 region is CASSPPPGGGWSSYEQYF. The CDR3 nucleotides are TGTGCCAGCAGCCCCCCCCCTGGGGGAGGGTGGAGCTCCTACGAGCAGTACTTC.

The genes are TRBV6-5 and TRBJ2-7, with 7 bases that match TRBD1. V was clipped by 7 bases and J by 0 bases; unmatched bases: 9. Looked up from germline, CDR1 is MNHEY and CDR2 is SVGAGI. The length of the CDR3 is 15 residues. The CDR3 region is CASTYGTVSSYEQYF. The CDR3 DNA reads TGTGCCAGCACATACGGGACAGTGAGCTCCTACGAGCAGTACTTC.

The rearrangement joins TRBV5-6 to TRBJ1-1; 8 bases agree with TRBD1. The V segment lost 4 bases and the J segment 0 bases; nucleotides outside the gene matches: 8. The CDR3 length is 16 residues. Germline V gives CDR1 SGHDT, CDR2 YYEEEE. DNA of the CDR3: TGTGCCAGCAGCACCTGGACAGGGCCAATGAACACTGAAGCTTTCTTT. Protein: CASSTWTGPMNTEAFF.

The V gene is TRBV6-5, the J gene TRBJ1-5; TRBD1 might be the D (6 bases). This CDR3 has 14 residues. Germline assignment: CDR1 MNHEY and CDR2 SVGAGI. Trimming left V 5 bases short and J 6 bases short, with 14 bases between. CDR3 loop: CASSTGYVGQPQHF. DNA of the CDR3: TGTGCCAGCAGTACAGGGTATGTAGGTCAGCCCCAGCATTTT.

Comments on this clone: This same CDR3 is encoded by further DNA sequences in the sample. This rearrangement joins TRBV7-3 to TRBJ2-1; possibly TRBD1 or TRBD2 for D (5 bases each). Per germline, CDR1 SGHTA and CDR2 FQGTGA. The CDR3 has 16 amino acids. The V and J ends lost 0 bases and 0 bases respectively, with 9 bases between them. Here the CDR3 reads CASSLTGPSSYNEQFF. CDR3 in DNA: TGTGCCAGCAGCTTAACGGGACCCAGCTCCTACAATGAGCAGTTCTTC. The full variable domain, rest sourced from reference TRBV7-3 and TRBJ2-1, is GAGVSQTPSNKVTEKGKYVELRCDPISGHTALYWYRQSLGQGPEFLIYFQGTGAADDSGLPNDRFFAVRPEGSVSTLKIQRTERGDSAVYLCASSLTGPSSYNEQFFGPGTRLTVL.

The chain links TRBV5-3 to TRBJ2-3, with no clear D. TRBV5-3 is sorted into the ORF group, with uncertain function. This CDR3 has 14 amino acids. The V end was cut by 5 bases, the J end by 3 bases, with 13 bases between. The CDR3 nucleotides are TGTGCCAGAAGAGACGGGCGGCGGACAGATACGCAGTATTTT. Its protein is CARRDGRRTDTQYF.

V and J are TRBV9 and TRBJ2-1, with TRBD2 identical over 16 bases. V dropped 0 bases and J dropped 8; count of bases not matched to a gene: 8. Germline V CDR1 and CDR2: SGDLS, YYNGEE. The CDR3 runs 18 residues. CDR3: CASSVAGLAGGGVDEQFF. The CDR3 DNA reads TGTGCCAGCAGCGTAGCGGGACTAGCGGGAGGGGGAGTGGATGAGCAGTTCTTC. Full variable domain (outside the CDR3, taken from reference TRBV9 and TRBJ2-1): DSGVTQTPKHLITATGQRVTLRCSPRSGDLSVYWYQQSLDQGLQFLIQYYNGEERAKGNILERFSAQQFPDLHSELNLSSLELGDSALYFCASSVAGLAGGGVDEQFFGPGTRLTVL.

This clone was seen only once. The rearrangement uses TRBV11-2 and TRBJ2-1; 11 nucleotides match TRBD2. Germline V gene data show CDR1 as SGHAT and CDR2 as FQNNGV. J was trimmed by 4 bases and V by 5 bases; bases with no gene match: 10. CDR3 size: 17 residues. Here the CDR3 reads CASSQTSGNGPYNEQFF. Here the CDR3 DNA reads TGTGCCAGCAGCCAGACTAGCGGGAACGGTCCTTACAATGAGCAGTTCTTC.

The sample holds one count of this clone. The J gene is TRBJ2-7, the V gene TRBV10-3; 11 nucleotides line up with TRBD2. Germline CDR1 is ENHRY and CDR2 is SYGVKD. The CDR3 totals 16 residues. Trimming took 5 bases from V and 0 from J; bases not matched to a gene: 6. The CDR3 region is CAISSTSGEPSYEQYF. The CDR3 DNA is TGTGCCATCAGTTCGACTAGCGGGGAACCCTCCTACGAGCAGTACTTC.

The chain recombines TRBV28 with TRBJ2-2; 9 positions match TRBD2. Trimming cost V 2 bases and J 6 bases; bases outside gene matches: 7. Germline V lookup: CDR1 MDHEN, CDR2 SYDVKM. The CDR3 consists of 16 residues. This CDR3 is CASSLRREGRPGELFF. The DNA of the CDR3 is TGTGCCAGCAGTTTAAGGCGGGAGGGCCGACCCGGGGAGCTGTTTTTT.

V usage is TRBV19 and J usage is TRBJ1-1, with D hard to call. Germline V gene lookup returns CDR1 LNHDA and CDR2 SQIVND (reference sequence). With 0 bases removed from V and 0 bases from J, the gap between germline ends came to 8 bases. CDR3 size: 15 residues. CDR3 region: CASSIDGIMNTEAFF. CDR3 nucleotide sequence: TGTGCCAGTAGTATAGATGGAATTATGAACACTGAAGCTTTCTTT.

Worth noting for this clone: The same CDR3 also results from other DNA sequences found in this sample. The chain employs TRBV12-5 and TRBJ2-1; 7 bases fit TRBD1. With V trimmed by 1 base and J by 3 bases, 3 bases remained unmatched. CDR1 is LGHNT, CDR2 FRNRAP, per germline. The CDR3 has 15 residues. CDR3: CASGLAGGFYNEQFF. As DNA, the CDR3 is TGTGCTAGTGGTTTGGCAGGGGGTTTCTACAATGAGCAGTTCTTC.

This chain links TRBV14 with TRBJ2-1; the D gene is possibly TRBD2 (6 bases). Germline lookup yields CDR1 SGHDN and CDR2 FVKESK. Trimming left V 4 bases short and J 7 bases short, with 17 bases between. The CDR3 runs 15 residues. This CDR3 reads CASSPSFGRRNEQFF. In DNA form, the CDR3 reads TGTGCCAGCAGCCCGTCTTTTGGGAGGCGTAATGAGCAGTTCTTC.

This chain links TRBV5-6 with TRBJ2-3; 7 bases are shared with TRBD2. CDR1 and CDR2 from the germline V gene are SGHDT and YYEEEE. Unmatched junction bases numbered 16, after V lost 7 bases and J lost 5 bases. The CDR3 consists of 16 residues. CDR3 amino acids: CASRPGEGGPIDTQYF. For the CDR3, the DNA is TGTGCCAGCCGACCCGGGGAGGGAGGGCCGATAGATACGCAGTATTTT.

J is TRBJ2-5 and V is TRBV19, with D possibly matching TRBD2 (5 bases). Germline V gene data show CDR1 as LNHDA and CDR2 as SQIVND (reference sequence). There are 13 residues in the CDR3. Deletions cut 2 bases from V and 8 bases from J, with 12 bases between. The DNA of the CDR3 is TGTGCCAGTAGTATATTCGACGGGAACACCCAGTACTTC. This encodes CASSIFDGNTQYF.

CDR3 DNA sequence: TGCGCCAGCGCGAAGACAGGGTTACAAGAGACCCAGTACTTC. Translated, it gives CASAKTGLQETQYF. The V gene is TRBV4-1, the J gene TRBJ2-5; 7 bases map to TRBD1. CDR1 and CDR2 (germline): MGHRA, YSYEKL. Losses at the gene ends were 8 bases for V and 2 bases for J; bases not matched to a gene: 8. The CDR3 extends over 14 amino acids.